The T cell receptor beta chain under discussion was sequenced for a study of blood T cell repertoires in COVID-19. Study information: The origin of the acute and convalescent COVID-19 samples was the United States, Italy and Spain. PBMCs, B-cell-depleted T cells, or T cells were the source of the cDNA or gDNA that made up the material.

How the authors handled the data: Researchers report that nucleated cell counts were estimated from reference gene primer amplification. This table comes from immunoSEQ multiplex PCR, and its TCRdb copy is limited to in-frame clones, with some not included. V and J calls and clone size are those listed in that table; D and trimming were worked out from the DNA. This sample carries about 240,000 clones, about four fifths of them seen once, and the ten largest clones take 3.4%. Germline V lookup: CDR1 KGHSH, CDR2 LQKENI. Trimming took off 2 bases at V and 2 bases at J, with 9 bases between the two ends. The CDR3 has 14 residues.

Sequenced material: peripheral blood. This sequence originates from a woman between 18 and 29 years old with acute or convalescent COVID-19. The rearrangement uses TRBV18 and TRBJ1-1; the D is unclear. CDR3 sequence: CASSPSQRNTEAFF. The DNA for the CDR3 is TGTGCCAGCTCACCATCACAGAGAAACACTGAAGCTTTCTTT.